A selection of T cell receptor beta chains follows, all from one sample in a study of blood T cells in healthy people across ages. TCRdb reprocessed the 5' RACE reads via MiXCR and lists one record per CDR3 protein. Of about 1.8 million distinct CDR3 sequences in the sample, around half were seen once. The source material was blood. All receptors come from a woman in her thirties or forties in good health. CDR3s include the opening cysteine and the closing phenylalanine or tryptophan. A D gene is named only where the DNA matches it firmly. The listing skips clone size in some rows; elsewhere it reads once, few, many or a size class.

D,V,size,J,DNA,CDR3
-,TRBV3-1,-,TRBJ2-7,TGTGCCAGCAGCCAAGGGGGCCTTAGGGCCTACGAGCAGTACTTC,CASSQGGLRAYEQYF
-,TRBV25-1,many,TRBJ2-1,TGTGCCAGCAGTGATCGGGGCAATGAGCAGTTCTTC,CASSDRGNEQFF
TRBD1,TRBV7-9,-,TRBJ1-2,TGTGCCAGCAGCGACAAGACAGGGCCAAGGTATGGCTACACCTTC,CASSDKTGPRYGYTF
-,TRBV5-6,-,TRBJ2-1,TGTGCCAGCAGCCGCCAATCCAGGGGAGATGAGCAGTTCTTC,CASSRQSRGDEQFF
TRBD1,TRBV20-1,few,TRBJ1-6,TGCAGTGCCGATCCACCCTATGGACAGGCTCACTCACCCCTCCACTTT,CSADPPYGQAHSPLHF
TRBD1,TRBV6-5,-,TRBJ1-2,TGTGCCAGCAGCCGCGAGGGGCGAGGGGGCGCGTTGGGCTACACCTTC,CASSREGRGGALGYTF
-,TRBV10-3,-,TRBJ2-7,TGTGCCATCAGTGATAGGGGTGACAGCTCCTACGAGCAGTACTTC,CAISDRGDSSYEQYF
-,TRBV20-1,few,TRBJ2-7,TGCAGTGCTAGAGGGCAGGTCTACGAGCAGTACTTC,CSARGQVYEQYF
-,TRBV21-1,few,TRBJ2-1,TGTGCCAGCAGCAAGCGACTAGTCTCCAATGAGCAGTTCTTC,CASSKRLVSNEQFF
-,TRBV9,few,TRBJ1-2,TGTGCCAGCAGCGTAGTTCCCGGCTTCGAGGGCTACACCTTC,CASSVVPGFEGYTF
-,TRBV6-1,-,TRBJ2-3,TGTGCCAGCAGCCGTAGGTCCCGGGGGGCAAGCACAGATACGCAGTATTTT,CASSRRSRGASTDTQYF
-,TRBV25-1,-,TRBJ1-4,TGTGCCAGCAGTAAGGAGAGGACAGTCAATGAAAAACTGTTTTTT,CASSKERTVNEKLFF
TRBD1,TRBV4-1,many,TRBJ2-5,TGCGCCAGCAGCCTAGACAGGGCTCAAGAGACCCAGTACTTC,CASSLDRAQETQYF
-,TRBV3-1,-,TRBJ2-7,TGTGCCAGCAGCCGGAGGGGGCAGGGACTAAGCGAGCAGTACTTC,CASSRRGQGLSEQYF
-,TRBV14,few,TRBJ2-5,TGTGCCAGCAGCCAAGAGAACCGGAGGGAGACCCAGTACTTC,CASSQENRRETQYF
-,TRBV4-2,-,TRBJ2-1,TGTGCCAGCAGCCAAGATGAGGGGGGGGCTGGGAATGAGCAGTTCTTC,CASSQDEGGAGNEQFF
TRBD1,TRBV24-1,once,TRBJ2-2,TGTGCCACCAGTGAAGGGGGCAGCACCGGGGAGCTGTTTTTT,CATSEGGSTGELFF
TRBD2,TRBV2,few,TRBJ2-3,TGTGCCAGCAGAGTAGCGGGGGGGGCCCTTATGCAGTATTTT,CASRVAGGALMQYF
-,TRBV2,few,TRBJ2-1,TGTGCCAGCAGTGATTTGCAAAGACAGAAGTTCTTC,CASSDLQRQKFF
TRBD1,TRBV27,-,TRBJ1-4,TGTGCCAGCAGTCCGGGACAGGGTTTGGGTGAAAAACTGTTTTTT,CASSPGQGLGEKLFF
-,TRBV7-2,-,TRBJ2-5,TGTGCCAGCAGCTTAGCGCTTGGAAATCAGTACTTC,CASSLALGNQYF
-,TRBV2,-,TRBJ1-1,TGTGCCAGCAGTGAAGCAGGAGGGGCGAAAACTAGAATCAACACTGAAGCTTTCTTT,CASSEAGGAKTRINTEAFF
TRBD2,TRBV6-2/TRBV6-3,-,TRBJ2-1,TGTGCCAGCAGTCCCGACGGAGCGGGGGCATACAATGAGCAGTTCTTC,CASSPDGAGAYNEQFF
-,TRBV28,few,TRBJ2-5,TGTGCCAGCAGTCCCCTGGTTGAGCCAGAGACCCAGTACTTC,CASSPLVEPETQYF